The 28 T cell receptor beta chains below come from one sample, sequenced in a study of early T cells in non-severe SARS-CoV-2 infection. TCRdb reprocessed the 5' RACE reads with MiXCR, giving one entry per CDR3 protein. The sample holds tens of thousands of distinct CDR3 sequences, roughly 12% seen once. The sequenced sample was whole blood, obtained at baseline. These receptors came from an adult who was a healthcare worker with PCR-confirmed SARS-CoV-2 infection or an uninfected control (not recorded which).

This sequence joins TRBV30 and TRBJ2-3; the match to TRBD2 covers 8 bases. Germline V gene data show CDR1 as GTSNPN and CDR2 as SVGIG (reference sequence). The length of the CDR3 is 15 residues. Unmatched junction bases numbered 8, after V lost 2 bases and J lost 4 bases. The CDR3 spells CAWSRSGGLADTQYF. The CDR3 DNA follows: TGTGCCTGGAGTCGGAGCGGGGGCCTCGCAGATACGCAGTATTTT.

J is TRBJ2-5 and V is TRBV20-1; 9 bases fit TRBD2. Trimming removed 3 bases from V and 2 bases from J; junction bases left unmatched: 4. The CDR3 extends over 14 amino acids. Germline-derived CDR1 and CDR2 are DFQATT and SNEGSKA (reference sequence). CDR3 in amino acids: CSASPSGGQETQYF. CDR3 DNA: TGCAGTGCTAGCCCCAGCGGGGGGCAAGAGACCCAGTACTTC.

The table lists this clonotype with many counts. This chain connects TRBV20-1 to TRBJ2-1; 7 bases fit TRBD1. The V gene end was trimmed by 4 bases and the J gene end by 7 bases; junction bases not matched to a gene: 4. The germline V gene encodes CDR1 DFQATT and CDR2 SNEGSKA (reference sequence). The CDR3 runs 12 residues. The CDR3 nucleotides read TGCAGTGCTATCAGCAGGGGGAATGAGCAGTTCTTC. This gives the protein CSAISRGNEQFF.

This clonotype was detected ten times or more. CDR3 region: CASSLGVYSYEQYF. The CDR3 bases are TGTGCCAGCAGCTTAGGGGTATACTCCTACGAGCAGTACTTC. The chain recombines TRBV7-2 with TRBJ2-7; D gene uncertain. Germline assignment: CDR1 SGHTA and CDR2 FQGNSA. This CDR3 is built from 14 residues. Trimming took 1 base from V and 0 from J, leaving 7 bases between them. Full variable domain (missing parts from reference TRBV7-2 and TRBJ2-7): GAGVSQSPSNKVTEKGKDVELRCDPISGHTALYWYRQSLGQGLEFLIYFQGNSAPDKSGLPSDRFSAERTGGSVSTLTIQRTQQEDSAVYLCASSLGVYSYEQYFGPGTRLTVT.

The chain joins TRBV3-1 to TRBJ1-1; no clear D gene. The CDR3 sequence is 13 residues long. The V and J ends lost 1 base and 4 bases respectively, with 7 bases between them. Germline loops: CDR1 LGHDT, CDR2 YNNKEL (reference sequence). CDR3 in amino acids: CASSQGQFTEAFF. The CDR3 region has the DNA TGTGCCAGCAGCCAAGGGCAGTTCACTGAAGCTTTCTTT. The whole variable domain, remainder taken from reference TRBV3-1 and TRBJ1-1, is DTAVSQTPKYLVTQMGNDKSIKCEQNLGHDTMYWYKQDSKKFLKIMFSYNNKELIINETVPNRFSPKSPDKAHLNLHINSLELGDSAVYFCASSQGQFTEAFFGQGTRLTVV.

The chain couples TRBV5-6 to TRBJ2-7; 8 nucleotides line up with TRBD1. Germline V gene sequence: CDR1 SGHDT, CDR2 YYEEEE. Trimming cost V 1 base and J 0 bases; bases outside gene matches: 9. This CDR3 has 17 amino acids. The CDR3 loop is CASSLWQGADSSYEQYF. DNA for the CDR3: TGTGCCAGCAGCTTGTGGCAGGGGGCCGACAGCTCCTACGAGCAGTACTTC.

This clonotype has a handful of counts. The J gene is TRBJ2-6, the V gene TRBV4-1; D gene unclear. The CDR3 runs 16 residues. Trimming removed 1 base at V and 0 bases at J, with 7 bases between. Germline CDR1 MGHRA, CDR2 YSYEKL. CDR3 nucleotides: TGCGCCAGCAGCCAAGTCAGCGTCTCTGGGGCCAACGTCCTGACTTTC. The encoded protein is CASSQVSVSGANVLTF.

This clonotype turned up a few times. This chain joins TRBV6-2 or TRBV6-3 and TRBJ2-7, with D possibly matching TRBD1 (6 bases). With 7 bases removed from V and 3 bases from J, the gap between germline ends came to 19 bases. Looked up from germline, CDR1 is MNHEY and CDR2 is SVGEGT. The CDR3 loop spans 15 amino acids. The CDR3 DNA is TGTGCCAGCACCGCAGCCGGCAGGGGAAGCTACGAGCAGTACTTC. Translation: CASTAAGRGSYEQYF.

The sample holds a few counts of this clonotype. J is TRBJ2-3 and V is TRBV10-1, with a tentative D call TRBD1 (6 bases). The CDR3 loop spans 14 amino acids. CDR1 and CDR2 (germline): WNHNN, SYGVQD (reference sequence). Trimming took off 1 base at V and 6 bases at J, with 11 bases between the two ends. The CDR3 sequence is CASSEYRAGDTQYF. For the CDR3, the DNA is TGCGCCAGCAGTGAGTACAGGGCCGGGGATACGCAGTATTTT.

The chain recombines TRBV27 with TRBJ1-6; D is ambiguous. Per germline, CDR1 MNHEY and CDR2 SMNVEV (reference sequence). The CDR3 consists of 15 residues. Trimming pared 8 bases from V and 5 bases from J, leaving 16 bases between. CDR3 in DNA: TGTGCCAGCGGCCCTCAGTTGAAACATAATTCACCCCTCCACTTT. It is translated as CASGPQLKHNSPLHF.

This clonotype was counted a few times. CDR3 in DNA: TGTGCCAGCAGCTTCAGCGGGGTTTACGAGCAGTACTTC. Translating it yields CASSFSGVYEQYF. The chain is built from TRBV7-2 and TRBJ2-7; 7 bases align to TRBD2. The CDR3 is 13 residues long. With V trimmed by 3 bases and J by 4 bases, 3 bases remained unmatched. Germline CDR1 and CDR2: SGHTA and FQGNSA.

This clonotype has more than one count but fewer than ten. The gene calls are TRBV7-9 and TRBJ1-1; 7 nucleotides match TRBD1. V shed 5 bases and J 0 bases; nucleotides not matched to a gene: 6. The CDR3 runs 15 residues. The V gene's germline CDR1 is SEHNR and CDR2 FQNEAQ (reference sequence). CDR3 DNA: TGTGCCAGCAGCGGAGGGGGCTACATGAACACTGAAGCTTTCTTT. The encoded protein is CASSGGGYMNTEAFF.

This clonotype was seen once. V usage is TRBV9 and J usage is TRBJ1-6; the D gene is possibly TRBD1 (5 bases). The V and J ends lost 0 bases and 9 bases respectively, with 19 bases between them. Germline values: CDR1 SGDLS, CDR2 YYNGEE. The CDR3 sequence is 17 residues long. The CDR3 spells CASSVEFGGLRTSPLHF. The CDR3, as DNA: TGTGCCAGCAGCGTAGAATTTGGGGGACTCCGGACTTCACCCCTCCACTTT.

This clonotype turned up a few times. The CDR3 protein is CASSLLWTVDSPLHF. The CDR3 DNA follows: TGTGCCAGCAGCTTACTGTGGACGGTAGATTCACCCCTCCACTTT. The chain is built from TRBV11-2 and TRBJ1-6, with D unresolved. CDR1 is SGHAT, CDR2 FQNNGV, per germline. This CDR3 region has 15 residues. V was pared by 2 bases and J by 8 bases, with 13 bases between.

In its sample, this clonotype was seen a few times. CDR3 residues: CASRTGTGNNSPLHF. CDR3 nucleotide sequence: TGCGCCAGCAGAACCGGGACAGGGAATAATTCACCCCTCCACTTT. This chain links TRBV5-1 with TRBJ1-6, with 9 bases lining up with TRBD1. The germline V gene has CDR1 SGHRS and CDR2 YFSETQ. J lost 5 bases, V lost 5 bases, and 5 bases had no gene match. The CDR3 consists of 15 residues.

This clonotype came up a few times. The J gene is TRBJ2-2, the V gene TRBV15, with D unclear. This CDR3 spans 15 amino acids. V was trimmed by 0 bases and J by 3 bases, leaving 8 bases between them. Germline CDR1 reads LNHNV; CDR2 reads YYDKDF (reference sequence). The CDR3 sequence is CATSRDSTDTGELFF. CDR3 nucleotide sequence: TGTGCCACCAGCAGAGATTCGACGGACACCGGGGAGCTGTTTTTT.

This clonotype was counted a few times. The rearrangement links TRBV2 to TRBJ1-2; unclear D gene. The CDR3 sequence is 14 residues long. From germline, CDR1 is SNHLY and CDR2 FYNNEI. Trimming pared 4 bases from V and 1 base from J, leaving 10 bases between. The CDR3 spells CASSGALLNYGYTF. The CDR3 region has the DNA TGTGCCAGCAGTGGGGCACTGCTTAACTATGGCTACACCTTC.

The chain joins TRBV6-5 to TRBJ2-4; 10 bases map to TRBD2. After removal of 5 bases from V and 9 bases from J, the junction contained 13 bases not matched to a gene. The CDR3 has 16 residues. The germline V gene encodes CDR1 MNHEY and CDR2 SVGAGI. The CDR3 coding sequence is TGTGCCAGCAGTCAGAGCGGGGGGGCCTGGGGTGGCATTCAGTACTTC. Protein: CASSQSGGAWGGIQYF.

This clonotype has at least ten counts. The V gene is TRBV20-1, the J gene TRBJ2-3; D is possibly TRBD2 (6 bases). Between the trimmed V and J ends, which lost 7 bases and 1 base, there was a span of 6 bases. The CDR3 covers 11 residues. Germline-derived CDR1 and CDR2 are DFQATT and SNEGSKA (reference sequence). The CDR3 here is CSGRGTDTQYF. CDR3 nucleotides: TGCAGTGGGAGGGGCACAGATACGCAGTATTTT.

This clonotype was seen at least ten times. The chain couples TRBV7-9 to TRBJ1-5; D gene unclear. Germline CDR1 and CDR2: SEHNR and FQNEAQ (reference sequence). The ends were cut back, 2 bases at V and 5 bases at J, with 4 bases in the middle. The CDR3 has 12 amino acids. The CDR3 nucleotides are TGTGCCAGCAGCTTAACGGATCAGCCCCAGCATTTT. Translated, it gives CASSLTDQPQHF.

This clonotype was picked up a small number of times. The gene calls are TRBV5-6 and TRBJ1-5; TRBD1 matches 7 bases. V was clipped by 4 bases and J by 3 bases; unmatched bases: 10. This CDR3 comprises 16 residues. Germline loops: CDR1 SGHDT, CDR2 YYEEEE. CDR3 nucleotides: TGTGCCAGCAGCCCCAGACAGGGTTCATACAATCAGCCCCAGCATTTT. Translation: CASSPRQGSYNQPQHF. Together with reference TRBV5-6 and TRBJ1-5, the CDR3 gives the full variable domain: DAGVTQSPTHLIKTRGQQVTLRCSPKSGHDTVSWYQQALGQGPQFIFQYYEEEERQRGNFPDRFSGHQFPNYSSELNVNALLLGDSALYLCASSPRQGSYNQPQHFGDGTRLSIL.

This clonotype was seen repeatedly, ten times or more. V is TRBV2 and J is TRBJ2-3, with 13 bases lining up with TRBD2. After removal of 4 bases from V and 5 bases from J, the junction contained 6 bases not matched to a gene. Germline V CDR1 and CDR2: SNHLY, FYNNEI. The CDR3 has 16 amino acids. Written as DNA, the CDR3 is TGTGCCAGCAGTGGAGGGACTAGCGGGGCGGTAGATACGCAGTATTTT. Translating it yields CASSGGTSGAVDTQYF.

The chain is built from TRBV20-1 and TRBJ2-5; 7 nucleotides agree with TRBD2. The V and J ends lost 6 bases and 1 base, in that order; junction bases with no gene match: 2. Germline V gene data show CDR1 as DFQATT and CDR2 as SNEGSKA (reference sequence). There are 12 residues in the CDR3. Written as DNA, the CDR3 is TGCAGTGCATTAGCGGGCCAAGAGACCCAGTACTTC. This gives the protein CSALAGQETQYF.

J is TRBJ2-4 and V is TRBV13, with TRBD1 matching over 12 bases. The germline V gene encodes CDR1 PRHDT and CDR2 FYEKMQ (reference sequence). J was trimmed by 1 base and V by 5 bases; bases with no gene match: 6. The CDR3 has 17 residues. CDR3 DNA sequence: TGTGCCAGCAGCCAACCGGGACAGGGGGCCGCCAAAAACATTCAGTACTTC. It translates to CASSQPGQGAAKNIQYF.

This rearrangement joins TRBV12-3 or TRBV12-4 to TRBJ1-3; D remains unclear. The CDR3 runs 12 residues. Trimming took off 4 bases at V and 0 bases at J, with 1 base between the two ends. CDR3 DNA sequence: TGTGCCAGCAGTTACTCTGGAAACACCATATATTTT. Translated, it gives CASSYSGNTIYF.

This clonotype was observed many times. The chain links TRBV11-2 to TRBJ1-2; D is unresolved. This CDR3 contains 13 residues. Germline V gene lookup returns CDR1 SGHAT and CDR2 FQNNGV. Trimming removed 3 bases from V and 3 bases from J, with 8 bases in between. The CDR3 nucleotides read TGTGCCAGCAGCTTTACGGCGGACTATGGCTACACCTTC. It specifies CASSFTADYGYTF. The full variable domain, its missing parts supplied by reference TRBV11-2 and TRBJ1-2, is EAGVAQSPRYKIIEKRQSVAFWCNPISGHATLYWYQQILGQGPKLLIQFQNNGVVDDSQLPKDRFSAERLKGVDSTLKIQPAKLEDSAVYLCASSFTADYGYTFGSGTRLTVV.

This clonotype was observed many times. The gene calls are TRBV18 and TRBJ2-3, with TRBD2 matching 10 bases. There are 18 residues in the CDR3. V trimming: 0 bases; J trimming: 1 base; junction bases outside the gene matches: 7. The germline CDR1 and CDR2 sequences are KGHSH and LQKENI. The CDR3 DNA sequence: TGTGCCAGCTCACCACCGGATGCTAGCGGGGGAGGCACAGATACGCAGTATTTT. This translates into CASSPPDASGGGTDTQYF.

The J gene is TRBJ2-5, the V gene TRBV11-2; 8 nucleotides line up with TRBD2. The ends lost 1 base at V and 9 bases at J; junction bases unmatched: 16. Germline CDR1 and CDR2: SGHAT and FQNNGV. This CDR3 has 17 amino acids. CDR3 amino acids: CASSLVSSGVLQGAQYF. CDR3 bases: TGTGCCAGCAGCTTAGTCAGTAGCGGGGTCCTGCAAGGGGCCCAGTACTTC.